This T cell receptor beta chain was sequenced in a study of post-analysis software for immune sequencing data. Unique molecular identifiers had been added to the TCR beta cDNA libraries. MiXCR, run by TCRdb on the PCR reads, gives a single entry per CDR3 protein. The data show 500,000 to 600,000 distinct CDR3 sequences, with roughly 45% seen just once and 1.7% held by the top ten. This TCR was recovered from a girl aged 5 to 17 with multiple sclerosis. The sequenced sample consisted of blood.

CDR3: CASSPGLAIYNEQFF. The DNA for the CDR3 is TGTGCCAGCAGCCCGGGGCTAGCGATCTACAATGAGCAGTTCTTC. This chain uses TRBV7-8 with TRBJ2-1; tentatively, D is TRBD2 (6 bases). The CDR3 contains 15 residues. Trimming took 5 bases from V and 3 from J, leaving 14 bases between them. CDR1 and CDR2 from the germline V gene are SGHVS and FQNEAQ.